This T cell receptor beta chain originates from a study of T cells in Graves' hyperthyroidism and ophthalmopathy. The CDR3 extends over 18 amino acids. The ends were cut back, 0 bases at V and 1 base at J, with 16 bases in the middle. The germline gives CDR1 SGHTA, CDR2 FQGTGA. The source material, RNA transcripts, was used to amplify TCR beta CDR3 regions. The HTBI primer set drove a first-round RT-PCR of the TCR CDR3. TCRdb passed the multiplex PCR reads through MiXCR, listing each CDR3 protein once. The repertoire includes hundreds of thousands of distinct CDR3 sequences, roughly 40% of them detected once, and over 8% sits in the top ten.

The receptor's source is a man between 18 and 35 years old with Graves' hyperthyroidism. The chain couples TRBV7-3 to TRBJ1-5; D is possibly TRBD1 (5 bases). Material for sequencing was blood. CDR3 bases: TGTGCCAGCAGCTTAACGGGGGGAGCCGGGAGGAGCAATCAGCCCCAGCATTTT. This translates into CASSLTGGAGRSNQPQHF.